This TCR beta chain is drawn from a study of CD8 T cells in ankylosing spondylitis. Making use of molecular barcodes, quantitative 5'-RACE generated TCR beta libraries. TCRdb itself ran the 5' RACE reads through MiXCR, one entry per CDR3 protein. The top ten hold less than 1.1% of the sample, which has fewer than 400,000 distinct CDR3 sequences, roughly 15% seen once. Study-wide points: Prior work had noted some motif variants in reactive arthritis blood and synovial fluid. What appeared characteristic of ankylosing spondylitis blood was a TCR beta motif of eight highly homologous variants.

CDR1 is LNHNV and CDR2 is YYDKDF in the germline V gene (reference sequence). Trimming left V 0 bases short and J 7 bases short, with 6 bases between. This CDR3 contains 12 residues. Note on this clonotype: The antigen remains undetermined.

This chain connects TRBV15 to TRBJ1-1; D gene uncertain. The sample taken for sequencing was blood, either unsorted or a sorted T cell fraction (not recorded which). The source of this sequence is a male donor with ankylosing spondylitis or in good health (not recorded which). The CDR3: CATSRDSFEAFF. The CDR3 nucleotides are TGTGCCACCAGCAGAGACAGTTTTGAAGCTTTCTTT.